This T cell receptor (beta chain) was documented in a study of CD8+ T cells in alopecia areata. Findings and caveats of the study: It was lesional scalp, especially alopecia totalis/universalis, that showed higher clonality than normal scalp. Alphabeta T cells residing in normal skin are also sequenced in scalp samples.

With respect to this clone: Its antigen is as yet unknown.

Reverse transcription of extracted RNA yielded cDNA, which provided the sequencing template. Assay used: immunoSEQ multiplex PCR; TCRdb lists only in-frame clones, some missing. The sample consists of around 120,000 clones, around 50% of them appearing once. Peripheral blood, together with lesional scalp punch biopsies, was collected from alopecia areata patients. CD4+ and CD8+ T cells were sorted from PBMCs. The sequenced sample consisted of NKG2D-low CD8+ T cells sorted from blood. The TCR comes from a human donor with alopecia areata.

CDR3 DNA sequence: TGTGCCAGCAGTTCCTATTACTCCTACAATGAGCAGTTCTTC. Protein sequence: CASSSYYSYNEQFF. This rearrangement joins TRBV6-5 to TRBJ2-1; D not certain. The V end was cut by 4 bases, the J end by 0 bases, with 7 bases between. This CDR3 has 14 amino acids. The germline CDR1 and CDR2 sequences are MNHEY and SVGAGI.